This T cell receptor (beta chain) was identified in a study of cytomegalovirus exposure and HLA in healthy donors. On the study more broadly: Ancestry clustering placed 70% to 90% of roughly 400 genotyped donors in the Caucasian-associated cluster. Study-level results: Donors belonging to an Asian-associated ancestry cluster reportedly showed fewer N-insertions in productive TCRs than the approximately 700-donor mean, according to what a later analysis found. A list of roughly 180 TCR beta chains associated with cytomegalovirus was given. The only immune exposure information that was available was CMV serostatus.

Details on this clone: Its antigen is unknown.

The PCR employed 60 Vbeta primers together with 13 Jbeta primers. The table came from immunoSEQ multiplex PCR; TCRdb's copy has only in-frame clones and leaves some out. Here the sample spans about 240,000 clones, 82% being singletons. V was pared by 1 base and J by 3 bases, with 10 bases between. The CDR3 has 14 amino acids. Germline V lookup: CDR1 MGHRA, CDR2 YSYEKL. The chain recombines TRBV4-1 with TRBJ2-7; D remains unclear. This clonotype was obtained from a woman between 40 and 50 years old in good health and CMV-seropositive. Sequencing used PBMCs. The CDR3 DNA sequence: TGCGCCAGCAGCCAAGCCCTCCTAGTCTACGAGCAGTACTTC. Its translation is CASSQALLVYEQYF.